These 2 T cell receptor beta chains originate from one sample sequenced in a study of cytotoxic CD8 clonotypes in ibrutinib-treated CLL. Using immunoSEQ multiplex PCR, the repertoire was profiled, and TCRdb retains in-frame clones only, with some absent. Of some 200,000 clones listed, over 55% are singletons. The source was PBMCs, collected after 24 months of ibrutinib treatment. The receptor set was obtained from a human donor with chronic lymphocytic leukemia.

V is TRBV28 and J is TRBJ1-5; D call uncertain. V shed 8 bases and J shed 5 bases, with 10 bases lying between them. Germline V gene data show CDR1 as MDHEN and CDR2 as SYDVKM. The CDR3 is made up of 12 amino acids. This CDR3 reads CASQVSDQPQHF. The CDR3 nucleotides read TGTGCCAGCCAGGTATCGGATCAGCCCCAGCATTTT.

This sequence joins TRBV14 and TRBJ2-7, with a weak D call TRBD2 (6 bases). CDR1 is SGHDN, CDR2 FVKESK, per germline. This CDR3 contains 14 residues. Trimming stripped 3 bases from V and 4 bases from J, with 13 bases between. Here the CDR3 reads CASSHTGAGYEQYF. For the CDR3, the DNA is TGTGCCAGCAGCCATACGGGAGCCGGATACGAGCAGTACTTC.